Listed here are 24 T cell receptor beta chains from one sample, sequenced in a study of cytomegalovirus exposure and HLA in healthy donors. The PCR had 60 Vbeta and 13 Jbeta primers. Method: immunoSEQ multiplex PCR; TCRdb's copy keeps in-frame clones and lacks some. The data hold about 150,000 clones, with approximately 78% observed a single time. Sequencing was done on a sample of PBMCs. The receptors were gathered from a woman in her 40s in good health and CMV-seronegative.

The table lists this clone with a few counts. The V call is TRBV5-1, the J call TRBJ1-1; D might be TRBD1 (6 bases). Germline CDR1 and CDR2: SGHRS and YFSETQ. The CDR3 is made up of 14 amino acids. V was pared by 4 bases and J by 0 bases, with 10 bases between. The CDR3 spells CASSSGQLNTEAFF. The CDR3 nucleotides read TGCGCCAGCAGCAGCGGACAGCTGAACACTGAAGCTTTCTTT.

The chain links TRBV2 to TRBJ1-1; D is unclear. Germline CDR1 SNHLY, CDR2 FYNNEI. The CDR3 sequence is 12 residues long. Deletions cut 2 bases from V and 9 bases from J, with 10 bases between. The DNA for the CDR3 is TGTGCCAGCAGTGAACAGGCAGAGCAAGCTTTCTTT. It codes for CASSEQAEQAFF.

The chain combines TRBV19 with TRBJ1-6; D is undetermined. From germline, CDR1 is LNHDA and CDR2 SQIVND (reference sequence). V was shortened by 6 bases and J by 1 base, with 19 bases between the two germline ends. This CDR3 has 18 amino acids. The CDR3 is CASRDLRTRRSYNSPLHF. The CDR3 DNA follows: TGTGCCAGTAGAGACTTACGTACCAGAAGGTCCTATAATTCACCCCTCCACTTT.

The chain uses TRBV7-9 and TRBJ1-6; 10 positions agree with TRBD1. Germline V CDR1 and CDR2: SEHNR, FQNEAQ (reference sequence). CDR3 length: 14 residues. The CDR3 DNA is TGTTCCACTCCGAGAGGGACAGGGGTATCACCCCTCCACTTT. Its protein is CSTPRGTGVSPLHF.

The chain combines TRBV6-5 with TRBJ2-7, with 8 bases identical to TRBD1. Per the germline V gene, CDR1 is MNHEY and CDR2 is SVGAGI. CDR3 length: 13 amino acids. Trimming at V came to 10 bases and at J to 0 bases, leaving 5 bases not matched to a gene. CDR3 residues: CATQGQDSYEQYF. The CDR3 nucleotides are TGTGCCACCCAGGGACAGGACTCCTACGAGCAGTACTTC.

The rearrangement uses TRBV18 and TRBJ1-3; D uncertain. The germline V and J ends were trimmed by 2 bases and 0 bases, with 11 bases remaining between them. This CDR3 contains 16 residues. Germline V gene lookup returns CDR1 KGHSH and CDR2 LQKENI. Here the CDR3 reads CASSPYGTLSGNTIYF. The CDR3 DNA reads TGTGCCAGCTCACCATACGGTACCCTCTCTGGAAACACCATATATTTT.

The chain has TRBV7-9 and TRBJ2-1; TRBD2 matches at 8 bases. Germline assignment: CDR1 SEHNR and CDR2 FQNEAQ (reference sequence). J gave up 6 bases and V 1 base, and 2 bases lay outside the gene matches. The CDR3 length is 14 residues. The CDR3 DNA is TGTGCCAGCAGCTTAGTAGCGGGGAGCAATGAGCAGTTCTTC. Protein sequence: CASSLVAGSNEQFF.

This clone was counted a single time. V usage is TRBV5-4 and J usage is TRBJ2-5; a possible D gene is TRBD1 (5 bases). The J call may be faulty, since TRBJ2-7 better matches the DNA end. Germline CDR1 SGHNT, CDR2 YYREEE (reference sequence). The CDR3 has 14 amino acids. CDR3 protein: CASSLVSGSHEQYF. CDR3 nucleotide sequence: TGTGCCAGCAGCTTGGTTTCAGGGTCCCACGAGCAGTACTTC.

The chain is built from TRBV4-1 and TRBJ1-2, with a weak D call TRBD1 (6 bases). The germline CDR1 and CDR2 sequences are MGHRA and YSYEKL. This CDR3 spans 18 amino acids. The V and J ends lost 0 bases and 8 bases respectively, with 25 bases between them. CDR3 protein: CASSQDISFRGASEGYTF. CDR3 coding DNA: TGCGCCAGCAGCCAAGATATATCTTTCCGGGGGGCATCGGAAGGCTACACCTTC.

The chain uses TRBV5-5 and TRBJ2-7; D might be TRBD2 (6 bases). The germline V gene has CDR1 SGHKS and CDR2 YYEKEE (reference sequence). Trimming pared 1 base from V and 3 bases from J, leaving 17 bases between. The CDR3 consists of 16 residues. CDR3 coding DNA: TGTGCCAGCAGCTTGCGCGTGCGGGACGGGAGCTACGAGCAGTACTTC. This encodes CASSLRVRDGSYEQYF.

This clone was found once. This chain links TRBV27 with TRBJ2-5; 12 bases are shared with TRBD2. Germline-derived CDR1 and CDR2 are MNHEY and SMNVEV (reference sequence). With V trimmed by 5 bases and J by 6 bases, 7 bases remained unmatched. CDR3 length equals 15 residues. The CDR3 sequence: CASSILAGGPKTQYF. CDR3 DNA sequence: TGTGCCAGCAGTATCCTAGCGGGGGGGCCAAAGACCCAGTACTTC.

The chain employs TRBV27 and TRBJ2-3, with a tentative D call TRBD2 (7 bases). In germline, CDR1 is MNHEY, CDR2 SMNVEV (reference sequence). Trimming left V 6 bases short and J 0 bases short, with 19 bases between. The CDR3 length is 17 residues. CDR3 protein: CASSLKGGGTSTDTQYF. Here the CDR3 DNA reads TGTGCCAGCAGCCTTAAGGGGGGGGGAACTAGCACAGATACGCAGTATTTT.

This clone was seen once. This chain uses TRBV6-5 with TRBJ2-1; TRBD1 is a possible D gene (6 bases). CDR3 length: 15 amino acids. CDR1 MNHEY and CDR2 SVGAGI come from the germline V gene. The V gene lost 7 bases and the J gene lost 4 bases, with 17 bases spanning the gap. CDR3 bases: TGTGCCAGCACCAACCTCGGGACACGTTACAATGAGCAGTTCTTC. Translating it yields CASTNLGTRYNEQFF.

This clone was picked up a small number of times. The chain uses TRBV6-5 and TRBJ1-2; a weak D match, TRBD1 (5 bases). The V gene's germline CDR1 is MNHEY and CDR2 SVGAGI. Deletions cut 7 bases from V and 3 bases from J, with 15 bases between. This CDR3 region has 14 residues. The CDR3 bases are TGTGCCAGCACCGGTTGGGCAGGGCACTATGGCTACACCTTC. Translating it yields CASTGWAGHYGYTF.

The chain is built from TRBV6-5 and TRBJ2-7, with TRBD1 matching 7 bases. Germline CDR1 reads MNHEY; CDR2 reads SVGAGI. Trimming took 2 bases from V and 3 from J; bases not matched to a gene: 7. The CDR3 consists of 15 residues. In DNA form, the CDR3 reads TGTGCCAGCAGTTACGGACAGGTCCCCAGCTACGAGCAGTACTTC. Amino acid sequence: CASSYGQVPSYEQYF.

Of note for this clone: The junction shows a germline mismatch at one end, possibly a read error. The genes are TRBV5-4 and TRBJ2-2, with D maybe TRBD2 (5 bases). CDR3 length: 15 residues. Germline assignment: CDR1 SGHNT and CDR2 YYREEE (reference sequence). DNA of the CDR3: TGTTCCAGCAGCTTGCCGGGGATCGTTGACGGGGAGCTGTTTTTT. Encoded protein: CSSSLPGIVDGELFF.

This clone was recorded only once. V is TRBV7-2 and J is TRBJ2-2, with 9 bases identical to TRBD2. This CDR3 is 15 amino acids long. The V gene's germline CDR1 is SGHTA and CDR2 FQGNSA. V lost 5 bases to trimming and J lost 2 bases; unmatched junction nucleotides: 3. CDR3 region: CASSQRGANTGELFF. The CDR3 nucleotides are TGTGCCAGCAGCCAGCGGGGGGCCAACACCGGGGAGCTGTTTTTT. Together with reference TRBV7-2 and TRBJ2-2, the CDR3 gives the full variable domain: GAGVSQSPSNKVTEKGKDVELRCDPISGHTALYWYRQSLGQGLEFLIYFQGNSAPDKSGLPSDRFSAERTGGSVSTLTIQRTQQEDSAVYLCASSQRGANTGELFFGEGSRLTVL.

CDR3 loop: CASSLGGSYSNQPQHF. For the CDR3, the DNA is TGTGCCAGCAGTTTAGGAGGCAGCTATAGCAATCAGCCCCAGCATTTT. J is TRBJ1-5 and V is TRBV28; unclear D gene. V lost 2 bases to trimming and J lost 0 bases, with 11 bases between them. Germline V gene data show CDR1 as MDHEN and CDR2 as SYDVKM. The length of the CDR3 is 16 residues.

The V call is TRBV10-2, the J call TRBJ2-1; 13 bases agree with TRBD2. The CDR3 is made up of 18 amino acids. Trimming removed 0 bases from V and 8 bases from J; junction bases left unmatched: 10. CDR1 and CDR2 (germline): WSHSY, SAAADI. CDR3 amino acids: CASSESTREGLAGYEQFF. For the CDR3, the DNA is TGCGCCAGCAGTGAGTCGACTCGCGAGGGACTAGCGGGGTATGAGCAGTTCTTC.

The genes are TRBV2 and TRBJ1-1; 9 bases agree with TRBD1. V lost 6 bases, J lost 5 bases, and 4 bases stayed unmatched. This CDR3 comprises 13 residues. From germline, CDR1 is SNHLY and CDR2 FYNNEI. In nucleotides, the CDR3 is TGTGCCAGCAGGAAAGGACAGGGGACTGAAGCTTTCTTT. Translation: CASRKGQGTEAFF.

Only a few counts were recorded for this clone. The chain recombines TRBV7-2 with TRBJ2-1; TRBD2 agrees at 9 bases. This CDR3 contains 17 residues. Germline assignment: CDR1 SGHTA and CDR2 FQGNSA. Trimming took 2 bases from V and 1 from J; bases not matched to a gene: 6. The DNA of the CDR3 is TGTGCCAGCAGCTTAAATTCGGCGGGGGGGTCCTACAATGAGCAGTTCTTC. This codes for CASSLNSAGGSYNEQFF.

In its sample, this clone was seen a few times. The CDR3 loop reads CASSTGEGKNYEQYF. The CDR3 region has the DNA TGTGCCAGCAGCACTGGAGAGGGCAAAAACTACGAGCAGTACTTC. This rearrangement joins TRBV6-5 to TRBJ2-7; perhaps TRBD2 as D (5 bases). The germline V gene encodes CDR1 MNHEY and CDR2 SVGAGI. V was pared by 6 bases and J by 3 bases, with 18 bases between. The CDR3 runs 15 residues.

The chain has TRBV4-1 and TRBJ2-5; 7 bases map to TRBD2. The J call may be in error: the DNA end matches TRBJ2-7 better. The germline V gene has CDR1 MGHRA and CDR2 YSYEKL. The CDR3 runs to 17 residues. CDR3 nucleotides: TGCGCCAGCAGCCAAGATGGGGGGGGGACTGGGAGGTACGAGCAGTACTTC. It translates to CASSQDGGGTGRYEQYF.

The rearrangement joins TRBV9 to TRBJ2-2; D might be TRBD2 (6 bases). V was pared by 0 bases and J by 4 bases, with 10 bases between. Germline V gene lookup returns CDR1 SGDLS and CDR2 YYNGEE. The CDR3 runs 15 residues. The CDR3 DNA is TGTGCCAGCAGCGTAGTGGGGGGAGGCACCGGGGAGCTGTTTTTT. Amino acids: CASSVVGGGTGELFF.